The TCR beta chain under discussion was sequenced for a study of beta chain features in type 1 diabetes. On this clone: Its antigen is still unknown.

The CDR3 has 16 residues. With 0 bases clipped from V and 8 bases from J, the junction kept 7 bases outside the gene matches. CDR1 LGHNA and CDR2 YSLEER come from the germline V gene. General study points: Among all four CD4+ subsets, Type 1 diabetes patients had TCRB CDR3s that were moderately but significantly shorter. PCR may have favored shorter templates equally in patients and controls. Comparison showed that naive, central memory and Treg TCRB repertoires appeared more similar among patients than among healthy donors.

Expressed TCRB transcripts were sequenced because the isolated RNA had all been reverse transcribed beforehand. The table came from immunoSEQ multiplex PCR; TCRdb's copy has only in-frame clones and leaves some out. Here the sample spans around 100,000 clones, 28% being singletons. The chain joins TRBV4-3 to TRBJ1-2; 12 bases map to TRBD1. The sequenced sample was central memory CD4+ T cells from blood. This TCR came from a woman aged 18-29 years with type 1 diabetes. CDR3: CASSQDVGTGGGGYTF. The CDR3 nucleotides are TGCGCCAGCAGCCAAGATGTCGGGACAGGGGGCGGCGGCTACACCTTC.